Listed below are T cell receptor beta chains from one sample, sequenced in a study of blood T cell repertoires in COVID-19. Assay: immunoSEQ multiplex PCR; the TCRdb copy retains only in-frame clones and omits some. The sample lists around 160,000 clones, around nine tenths occurring once. Sequenced sample: peripheral blood. The receptors were gathered from a woman aged 70-85 years with COVID-19, enrolled during active disease. Each CDR3 is given with its conserved first and last residue. A D gene is named only where the DNA matches it firmly. Expanded clones are given a class, and other clones once, few, many or no size at all.

>NA|TRBV18|TRBJ2-1|NA
TGTGCCAGCTCGGAGGGTCCCCCCTCCTACAATGAGCAGTTCTTC
CASSEGPPSYNEQFF
>NA|TRBV18|TRBJ1-1|NA
TGTGCCAGCTCACCCAACAAGAATGAAGCTTTCTTT
CASSPNKNEAFF
>NA|TRBV5-4|TRBJ1-4|NA
TGTGCCAGCAGCTTTGCAGGATTGAATGAAAAACTGTTTTTT
CASSFAGLNEKLFF
>NA|TRBV12-3/TRBV12-4|TRBJ1-1|TRBD1
TGTGCCATTCGGGACAGGGCGACTGAAGCTTTCTTT
CAIRDRATEAFF
>NA|TRBV27|TRBJ1-5|TRBD1
TGTGCCAGCAGTTCCGACAGGGGGCCCAATCAGCCCCAGCATTTT
CASSSDRGPNQPQHF
>once|TRBV7-2|TRBJ1-1|NA
TGTGCCAGCAGCTTAGGACAGGCGAACACTGAAGCTTTCTTT
CASSLGQANTEAFF
>NA|TRBV2|TRBJ2-4|NA
TGTGCCAGCAGTTCAGGGGTCATTCAGTACTTC
CASSSGVIQYF
>NA|TRBV7-9|TRBJ2-1|NA
TGTGCCAGCAGCCCACCTATAGCGGACGCGATCTACAATGAGCAGTTCTTC
CASSPPIADAIYNEQFF
>NA|TRBV19|TRBJ2-1|NA
TGTGCCAGTAGTACCGCTCCCTCGACAGGCTGGGCAGAGCAGTTCTTC
CASSTAPSTGWAEQFF
>NA|TRBV18|TRBJ2-3|NA
TGTGCCAGCTCACCAGCCAGGGCGGATACGCAGTATTTT
CASSPARADTQYF
>once|TRBV21-1|TRBJ1-1|NA
TGTGCCAGCAGCAAAAGGGGCAGGTTTAACATGAACACTGAAGCTTTCTTT
CASSKRGRFNMNTEAFF
>NA|TRBV6-1|TRBJ2-1|TRBD1
TGTGCCAGCAGTGAAACAGGGGGCAATGAGCAGTTCTTC
CASSETGGNEQFF
>NA|TRBV29-1|TRBJ1-2|NA
TGCAGCGTTGAAGATAGGAGCAGAATATATGGCTACACCTTC
CSVEDRSRIYGYTF
>NA|TRBV19|TRBJ1-5|TRBD1
TGTGCCAGTAGTATCCAGGGGGCGAATCAGCCCCAGCATTTT
CASSIQGANQPQHF
>NA|TRBV30|TRBJ1-4|TRBD1
TGTGCCTGGAGGGGGACAGGGGGCCGTGAAAAACTGTTTTTT
CAWRGTGGREKLFF
>NA|TRBV7-8|TRBJ1-5|NA
TGTGCCAGCAGCTTAGGGGGGCTGGGTCAGCCCCAGCATTTT
CASSLGGLGQPQHF
>once|TRBV3-1/TRBV3-2|TRBJ1-3|TRBD1
TGTGCCAGCAGCCGGGGACAGGGGGCAGACACCATATATTTT
CASSRGQGADTIYF
>NA|TRBV30|TRBJ2-7|NA
TGTGCCTGGATTCGGGAATCTAGCGAGCAGTACTTC
CAWIRESSEQYF
>NA|TRBV14|TRBJ1-4|TRBD1
TGTGCCAGCAGCCAAACGGACAGGGGCCGAAATGAAAAACTGTTTTTT
CASSQTDRGRNEKLFF
>few|TRBV29-1|TRBJ1-3|NA
TGCAGCGTGGAACAGGGTCTTGGAAACACCATATATTTT
CSVEQGLGNTIYF
>NA|TRBV6-1|TRBJ2-2|NA
TGTGCCAGCAGTGAACGAGGTTGGCTGTTTTTT
CASSERGWLFF
>NA|TRBV11-2|TRBJ2-7|TRBD1
TGTGCCAGCAGCCGCCCAGGGGGCGAGCAGTACTTC
CASSRPGGEQYF
>NA|TRBV11-2|TRBJ1-1|NA
TGTGCCAGCAGCTCTGTTCGGGGGACTGAAGCTTTCTTT
CASSSVRGTEAFF
>once|TRBV6-4|TRBJ2-7|NA
TGTGCCAGCAGCCGTCGGGACTCCTCCTACGAGCAGTACTTC
CASSRRDSSYEQYF
>NA|TRBV30|TRBJ1-2|NA
TGTGCCTGGAGCCGAGACAGGCCTCGGGGCTACACCTTC
CAWSRDRPRGYTF
>once|TRBV11-1|TRBJ2-3|TRBD2
TGTGCCAGCAGCTTAGATGGGACTAGGGATACGCAGTATTTT
CASSLDGTRDTQYF
>NA|TRBV11-3|TRBJ2-7|TRBD1
TGTGCCAGCAGTCTGGACAGGTACGAGCAGTACTTC
CASSLDRYEQYF
>NA|TRBV7-9|TRBJ1-2|TRBD1
TGTGCCAGCAGCTTAGTGACAGGGGCCAACTATGGCTACACCTTC
CASSLVTGANYGYTF
>NA|TRBV7-9|TRBJ2-4|TRBD2
TGTGCCAGCAGCTTCGGGGGGAAGGGGGCCAAAAACATTCAGTACTTC
CASSFGGKGAKNIQYF
>NA|TRBV5-4|TRBJ2-1|NA
TGTGCCAGCAGCTTTAAAACTAGCTCATATGAGCAGTTCTTC
CASSFKTSSYEQFF
>NA|TRBV28|TRBJ1-4|NA
TGTGCCAGCAGGGGAGAGTCCGATGAAAAACTGTTTTTT
CASRGESDEKLFF
>once|TRBV19|TRBJ2-7|NA
TGTGCCAGTACTTCCCCCCCGTCTACGGAGCAGTACTTC
CASTSPPSTEQYF
>NA|TRBV7-9|TRBJ2-1|TRBD1
TGTGCCAGCAGCTGGGAAATAGGGACAGCCAATGAGCAGTTCTTC
CASSWEIGTANEQFF
>NA|TRBV3-1/TRBV3-2|TRBJ1-1|TRBD1
TGTGCCAGCAGCCATTTGGACAGGGCGAGAACTGAAGCTTTCTTT
CASSHLDRARTEAFF
>NA|TRBV28|TRBJ2-1|TRBD2
TGTGCCAGCAGTTCAATAGCGGGGGGTACCTACAATGAGCAGTTCTTC
CASSSIAGGTYNEQFF
>NA|TRBV9|TRBJ1-3|TRBD1
TGTGCCAGCAGCGGGGACAGGGGGCTAGGAAACACCATATATTTT
CASSGDRGLGNTIYF
>NA|TRBV6-5|TRBJ2-7|NA
TGTGCCAGCAGTACCGGCGAGCACAGCTACGAGCAGTACTTC
CASSTGEHSYEQYF
>NA|TRBV9|TRBJ1-6|NA
TGTGCCAGCAGCGTAGGACAGGAAAATTCACCCCTCCACTTT
CASSVGQENSPLHF
>NA|TRBV27|TRBJ2-2|TRBD2
TGTGCCAGCAGTTTATTTGTTCGGCTAGCGGGGAACACCGGGGAGCTGTTTTTT
CASSLFVRLAGNTGELFF
>NA|TRBV6-5|TRBJ1-1|NA
TGTGCCAGCAGAGCGGCGTCTGAAGCTTTCTTT
CASRAASEAFF
>NA|TRBV2|TRBJ2-1|TRBD1
TGTGCCAGCCGGGACAGGGGCTACAATGAGCAGTTCTTC
CASRDRGYNEQFF
>NA|TRBV5-1|TRBJ1-5|NA
TGCGCCAGCAGCCCGTCTGACGGGGATCAGCCCCAGCATTTT
CASSPSDGDQPQHF
>NA|TRBV19|TRBJ2-1|TRBD2
TGTGCCAGTAGTATGCCGCCGGGACTAGCGGGGGCCAATGAGCAGTTCTTC
CASSMPPGLAGANEQFF
>NA|TRBV5-8|TRBJ1-6|TRBD1
TGTGCCAGCAGCCTACCGCCACAGGGGGCGCTTTATAATTCACCCCTCCACTTT
CASSLPPQGALYNSPLHF
>NA|TRBV6-5|TRBJ2-7|TRBD1
TGTGCCAGCAGTTACTCGCAAGGGACAGGGGTCCACGAGCAGTACTTC
CASSYSQGTGVHEQYF
>NA|TRBV5-4|TRBJ1-6|NA
TGTGCCAGCAGCGACACGAGCTCCTATAATTCACCCCTCCACTTT
CASSDTSSYNSPLHF
>NA|TRBV5-5|TRBJ2-2|NA
TGTGCCAGCAGCTTGGGTCCTAGGTACACCGGGGAGCTGTTTTTT
CASSLGPRYTGELFF
>NA|TRBV19|TRBJ2-6|TRBD1
TGTGCCAGTAGTATGACCGGCAGGGGGCCTGGGGCCAACGTCCTGACTTTC
CASSMTGRGPGANVLTF
>once|TRBV2|TRBJ1-1|NA
TGTGCCAGCAGTGAAGTCAGGAACACTGAAGCTTTCTTT
CASSEVRNTEAFF
>once|TRBV19|TRBJ2-5|TRBD2
TGTGCCAGTAGTATAGATCGAGCGGGGGGGCCTGGAGAGACCCAGTACTTC
CASSIDRAGGPGETQYF
>NA|TRBV2|TRBJ1-3|NA
TGTGCCAGCAGTGCGGGGTGGAGGGTCGGAAACACCATATATTTT
CASSAGWRVGNTIYF
>NA|TRBV28|TRBJ2-2|NA
TGTGCCAGCGGAGGGGGGGCGCTCACCGGGGAGCTGTTTTTT
CASGGGALTGELFF
>few|TRBV18|TRBJ1-1|NA
TGTGCCAGCTCACCAGCTCTACAGGAGCAAGCTTTCTTT
CASSPALQEQAFF
>NA|TRBV19|TRBJ1-5|NA
TGTGCCAGTAGTATAGGCCGGGAGGGGCCCCAGCATTTT
CASSIGREGPQHF
>NA|TRBV6-6|TRBJ1-5|NA
TGTGCCAGCAGTGGCGACTTAAATCAGCCCCAGCATTTT
CASSGDLNQPQHF